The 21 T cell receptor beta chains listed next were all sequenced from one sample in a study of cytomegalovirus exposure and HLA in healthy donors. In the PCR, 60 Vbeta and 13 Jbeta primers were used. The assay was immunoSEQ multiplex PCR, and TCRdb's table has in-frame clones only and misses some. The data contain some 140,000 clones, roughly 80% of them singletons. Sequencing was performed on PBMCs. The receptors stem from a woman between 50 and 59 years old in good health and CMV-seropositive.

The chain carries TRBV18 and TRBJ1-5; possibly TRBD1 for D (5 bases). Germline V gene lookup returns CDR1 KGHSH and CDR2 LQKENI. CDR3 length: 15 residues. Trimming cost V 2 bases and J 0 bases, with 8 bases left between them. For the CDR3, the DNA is TGTGCCAGCTCACCAAATCAGGGTAGCAATCAGCCCCAGCATTTT. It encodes CASSPNQGSNQPQHF.

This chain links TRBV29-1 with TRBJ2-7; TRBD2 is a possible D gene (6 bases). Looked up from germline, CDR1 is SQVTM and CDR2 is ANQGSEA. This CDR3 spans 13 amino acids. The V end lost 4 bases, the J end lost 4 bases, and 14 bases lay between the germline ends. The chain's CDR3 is CSVVAEEGYEQYF. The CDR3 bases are TGCAGCGTTGTAGCGGAGGAGGGTTACGAGCAGTACTTC.

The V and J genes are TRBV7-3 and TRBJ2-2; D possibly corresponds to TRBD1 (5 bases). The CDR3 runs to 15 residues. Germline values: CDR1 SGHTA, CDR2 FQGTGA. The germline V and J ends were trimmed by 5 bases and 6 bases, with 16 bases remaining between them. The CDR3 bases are TGTGCCAGCAGCCCTAAGAAGGGGTCAGCCGGGGAGCTGTTTTTT. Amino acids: CASSPKKGSAGELFF.

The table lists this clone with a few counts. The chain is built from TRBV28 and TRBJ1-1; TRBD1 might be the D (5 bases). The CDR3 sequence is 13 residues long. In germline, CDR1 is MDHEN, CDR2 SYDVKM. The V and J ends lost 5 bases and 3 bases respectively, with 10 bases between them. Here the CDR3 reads CASSLAGDTEAFF. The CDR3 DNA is TGTGCCAGCAGTCTGGCGGGGGACACTGAAGCTTTCTTT.

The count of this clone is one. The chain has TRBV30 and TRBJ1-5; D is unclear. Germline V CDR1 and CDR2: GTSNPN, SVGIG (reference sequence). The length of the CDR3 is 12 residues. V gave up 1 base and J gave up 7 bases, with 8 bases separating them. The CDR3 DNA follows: TGTGCCTGGAGTGAGGAGGGACAGCCCCAGCATTTT. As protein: CAWSEEGQPQHF.

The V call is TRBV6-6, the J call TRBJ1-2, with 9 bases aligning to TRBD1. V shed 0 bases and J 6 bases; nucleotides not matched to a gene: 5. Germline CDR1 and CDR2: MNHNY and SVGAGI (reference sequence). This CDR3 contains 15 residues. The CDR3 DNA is TGTGCCAGCAGTTACTCGGACAGGGGTCGGGATGGCTACACCTTC. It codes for CASSYSDRGRDGYTF.

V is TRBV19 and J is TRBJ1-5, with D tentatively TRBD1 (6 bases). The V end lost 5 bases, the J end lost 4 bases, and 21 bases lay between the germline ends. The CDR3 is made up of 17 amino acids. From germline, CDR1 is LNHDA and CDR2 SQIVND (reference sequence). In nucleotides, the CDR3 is TGTGCCAGTAGTTCCTCCCGGGACACCAGTGATAATCAGCCCCAGCATTTT. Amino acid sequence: CASSSSRDTSDNQPQHF.

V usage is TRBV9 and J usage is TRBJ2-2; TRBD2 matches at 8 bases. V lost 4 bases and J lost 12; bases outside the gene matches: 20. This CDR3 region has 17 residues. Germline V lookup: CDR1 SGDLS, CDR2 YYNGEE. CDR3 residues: CASSTGRGGNSGDKLFF. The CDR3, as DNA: TGTGCCAGCAGCACAGGCCGGGGGGGCAACTCAGGAGATAAGCTGTTTTTT.

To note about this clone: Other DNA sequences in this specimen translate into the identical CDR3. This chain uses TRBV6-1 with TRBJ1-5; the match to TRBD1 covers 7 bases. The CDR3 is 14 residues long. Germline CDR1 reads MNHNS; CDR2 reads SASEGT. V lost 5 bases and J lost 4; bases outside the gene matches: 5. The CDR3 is CASSRQGGNQPQHF. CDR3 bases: TGTGCCAGCAGTCGACAGGGAGGAAATCAGCCCCAGCATTTT.

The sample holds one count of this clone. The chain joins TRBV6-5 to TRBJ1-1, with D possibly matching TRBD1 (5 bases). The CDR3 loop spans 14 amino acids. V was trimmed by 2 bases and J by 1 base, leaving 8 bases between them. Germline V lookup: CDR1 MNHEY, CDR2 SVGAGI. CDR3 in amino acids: CASSYGRENTEAFF. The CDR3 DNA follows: TGTGCCAGCAGTTACGGCAGGGAGAACACTGAAGCTTTCTTT.

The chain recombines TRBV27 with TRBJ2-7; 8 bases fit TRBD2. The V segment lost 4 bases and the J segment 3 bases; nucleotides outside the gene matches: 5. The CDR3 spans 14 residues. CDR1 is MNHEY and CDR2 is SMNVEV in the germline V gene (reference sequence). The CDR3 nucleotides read TGTGCCAGCAGTTATAAAGGGACTAGCTACGAGCAGTACTTC. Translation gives CASSYKGTSYEQYF.

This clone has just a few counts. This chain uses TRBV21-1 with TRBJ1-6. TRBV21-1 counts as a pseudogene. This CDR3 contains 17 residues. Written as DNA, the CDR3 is TGTGCCAGCAGCCCCGGCGGGGGAAGCTCCTATAATTCACCCCTCCACTTT. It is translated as CASSPGGGSSYNSPLHF.

DNA for the CDR3: TGTGCCAGCAGTTTACAGGGGGCGGGAGATACGCAGTATTTT. Protein: CASSLQGAGDTQYF. The rearrangement uses TRBV27 and TRBJ2-3; 8 bases are shared with TRBD1. This CDR3 has 14 residues. Germline CDR1 and CDR2: MNHEY and SMNVEV (reference sequence). With 2 bases clipped from V and 5 bases from J, the junction kept 3 bases outside the gene matches.

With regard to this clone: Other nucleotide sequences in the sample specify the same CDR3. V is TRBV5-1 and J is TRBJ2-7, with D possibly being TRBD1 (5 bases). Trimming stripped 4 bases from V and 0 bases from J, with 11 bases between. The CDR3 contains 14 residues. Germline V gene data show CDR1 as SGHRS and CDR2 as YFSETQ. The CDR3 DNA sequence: TGCGCCAGCAGCCCGCAGGGAAACTCCTACGAGCAGTACTTC. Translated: CASSPQGNSYEQYF.

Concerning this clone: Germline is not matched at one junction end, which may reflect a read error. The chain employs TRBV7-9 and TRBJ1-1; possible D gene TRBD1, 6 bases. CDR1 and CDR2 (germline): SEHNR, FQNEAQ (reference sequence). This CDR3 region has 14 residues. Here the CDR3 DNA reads TGTTCCAGCAGCCTACAGGGTTCGGACACTGAAGCTTTCTTT. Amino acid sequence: CSSSLQGSDTEAFF.

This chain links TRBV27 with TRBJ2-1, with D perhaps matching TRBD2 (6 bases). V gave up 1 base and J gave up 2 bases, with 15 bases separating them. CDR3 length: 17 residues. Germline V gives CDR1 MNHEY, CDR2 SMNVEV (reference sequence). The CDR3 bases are TGTGCCAGCAGTTTATTCTTGTCGGGAGTAGCCTACAATGAGCAGTTCTTC. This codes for CASSLFLSGVAYNEQFF.

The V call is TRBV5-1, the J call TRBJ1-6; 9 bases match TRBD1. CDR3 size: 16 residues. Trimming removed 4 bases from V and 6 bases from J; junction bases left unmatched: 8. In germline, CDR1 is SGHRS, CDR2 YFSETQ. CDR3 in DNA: TGCGCCAGCAGCATTACACAGGGGGCGACTAATTCACCCCTCCACTTT. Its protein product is CASSITQGATNSPLHF.

The CDR3 spells CASSLPDKGSEQYF. DNA of the CDR3: TGTGCCAGCAGTTTACCGGACAAGGGGTCCGAGCAGTACTTC. J is TRBJ2-7 and V is TRBV28; tentatively, D is TRBD1 (5 bases). Germline V gene data show CDR1 as MDHEN and CDR2 as SYDVKM. The CDR3 is 14 residues long. Deletions cut 2 bases from V and 6 bases from J, with 14 bases between.

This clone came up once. The CDR3 here is CASDDRDFYNEQFF. CDR3 sequence (DNA): TGTGCCAGCGATGACAGGGACTTCTACAATGAGCAGTTCTTC. V is TRBV2 and J is TRBJ2-1; possibly TRBD1 for D (7 bases). The CDR3 length is 14 residues. V was pared by 8 bases and J by 3 bases, with 14 bases between. The germline CDR1 and CDR2 sequences are SNHLY and FYNNEI.

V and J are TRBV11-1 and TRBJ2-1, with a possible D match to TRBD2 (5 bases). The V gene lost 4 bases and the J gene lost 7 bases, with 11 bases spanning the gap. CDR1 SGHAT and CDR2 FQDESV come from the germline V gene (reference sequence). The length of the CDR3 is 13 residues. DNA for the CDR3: TGTGCCAGCAGCTCCGGGAACGGAAATGAGCAGTTCTTC. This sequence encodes CASSSGNGNEQFF.

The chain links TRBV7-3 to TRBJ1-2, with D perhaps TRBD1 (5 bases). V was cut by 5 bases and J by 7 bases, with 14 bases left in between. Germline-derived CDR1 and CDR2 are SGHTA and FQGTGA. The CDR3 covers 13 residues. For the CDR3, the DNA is TGTGCCAGCAGCCTCGACTCGGGGGTTGGCTACACCTTC. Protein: CASSLDSGVGYTF.